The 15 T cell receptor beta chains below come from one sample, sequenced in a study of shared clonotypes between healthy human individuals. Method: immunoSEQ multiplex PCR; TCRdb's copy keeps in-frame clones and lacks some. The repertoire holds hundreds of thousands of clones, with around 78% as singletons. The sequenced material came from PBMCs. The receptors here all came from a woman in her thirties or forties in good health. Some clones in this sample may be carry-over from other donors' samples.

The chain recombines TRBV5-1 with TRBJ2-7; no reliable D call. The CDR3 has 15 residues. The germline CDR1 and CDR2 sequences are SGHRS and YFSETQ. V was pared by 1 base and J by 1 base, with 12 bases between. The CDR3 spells CASSLPRSESYEQYF. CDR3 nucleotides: TGCGCCAGCAGCTTGCCCCGTTCGGAATCCTACGAGCAGTACTTC.

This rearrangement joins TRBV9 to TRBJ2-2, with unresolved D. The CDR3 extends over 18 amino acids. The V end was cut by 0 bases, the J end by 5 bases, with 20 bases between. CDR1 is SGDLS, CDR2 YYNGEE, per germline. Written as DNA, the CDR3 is TGTGCCAGCAGCGTAGCTTATGGGATCTTTTGGGAAACCGGGGAGCTGTTTTTT. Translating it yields CASSVAYGIFWETGELFF.

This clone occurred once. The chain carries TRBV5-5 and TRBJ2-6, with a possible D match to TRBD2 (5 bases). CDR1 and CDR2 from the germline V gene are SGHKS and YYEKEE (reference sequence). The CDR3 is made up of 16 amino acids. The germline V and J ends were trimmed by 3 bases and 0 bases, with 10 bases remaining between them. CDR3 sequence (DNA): TGTGCCAGCAGCTCGGACTTTTTCTCTGGGGCCAACGTCCTGACTTTC. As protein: CASSSDFFSGANVLTF.

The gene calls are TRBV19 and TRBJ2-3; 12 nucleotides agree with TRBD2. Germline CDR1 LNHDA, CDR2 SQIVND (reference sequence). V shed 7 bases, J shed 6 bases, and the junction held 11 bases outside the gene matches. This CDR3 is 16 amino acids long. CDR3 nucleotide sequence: TGTGCCAGTAATGTAGGGACTAGCGGGCCGGCGGATACGCAGTATTTT. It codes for CASNVGTSGPADTQYF.

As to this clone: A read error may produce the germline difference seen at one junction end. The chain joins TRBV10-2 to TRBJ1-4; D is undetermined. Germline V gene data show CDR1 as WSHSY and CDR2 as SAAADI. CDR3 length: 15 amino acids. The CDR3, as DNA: TGTGCCAGCAGTGAAGGGAGGCAGGAGAATGAAAAACTGTTTTTT. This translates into CASSEGRQENEKLFF.

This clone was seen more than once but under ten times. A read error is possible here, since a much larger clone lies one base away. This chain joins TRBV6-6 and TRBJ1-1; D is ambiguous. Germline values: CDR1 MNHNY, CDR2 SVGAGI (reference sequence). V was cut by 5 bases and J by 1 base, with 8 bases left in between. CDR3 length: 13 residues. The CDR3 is CASSPGENTEAFF. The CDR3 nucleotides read TGTGCCAGCAGTCCGGGTGAGAACACTGAAGCTTTCTTT.

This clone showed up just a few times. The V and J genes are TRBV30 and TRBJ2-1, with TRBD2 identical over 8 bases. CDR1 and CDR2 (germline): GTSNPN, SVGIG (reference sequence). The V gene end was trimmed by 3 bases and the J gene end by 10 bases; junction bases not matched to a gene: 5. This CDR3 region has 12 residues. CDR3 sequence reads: CAWRRTSREQFF. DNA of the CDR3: TGTGCCTGGAGACGGACTAGCCGGGAGCAGTTCTTC. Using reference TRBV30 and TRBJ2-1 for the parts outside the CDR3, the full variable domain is SQTIHQWPATLVQPVGSPLSLECTVEGTSNPNLYWYRQAAGRGLQLLFYSVGIGQISSEVPQNLSASRPQDRQFILSSKKLLLSDSGFYLCAWRRTSREQFFGPGTRLTVL.

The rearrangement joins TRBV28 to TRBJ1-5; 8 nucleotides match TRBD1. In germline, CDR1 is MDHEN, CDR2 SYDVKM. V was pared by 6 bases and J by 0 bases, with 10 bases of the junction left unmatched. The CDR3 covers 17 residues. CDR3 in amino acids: CASRRTGLIRSNQPQHF. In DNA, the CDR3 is TGTGCCAGCAGGAGGACAGGGCTAATACGTAGCAATCAGCCCCAGCATTTT.

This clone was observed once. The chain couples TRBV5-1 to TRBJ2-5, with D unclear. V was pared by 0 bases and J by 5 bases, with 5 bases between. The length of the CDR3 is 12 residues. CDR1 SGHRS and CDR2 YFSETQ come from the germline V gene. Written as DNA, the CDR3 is TGCGCCAGCAGCTTGGTGCGGGAGACCCAGTACTTC. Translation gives CASSLVRETQYF.

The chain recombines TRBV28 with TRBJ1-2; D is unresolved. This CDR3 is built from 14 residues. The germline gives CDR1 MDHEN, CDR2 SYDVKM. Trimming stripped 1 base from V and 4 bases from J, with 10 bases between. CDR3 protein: CASSLLRSSYGYTF. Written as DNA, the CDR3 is TGTGCCAGCAGTTTATTGCGGAGTTCCTATGGCTACACCTTC.

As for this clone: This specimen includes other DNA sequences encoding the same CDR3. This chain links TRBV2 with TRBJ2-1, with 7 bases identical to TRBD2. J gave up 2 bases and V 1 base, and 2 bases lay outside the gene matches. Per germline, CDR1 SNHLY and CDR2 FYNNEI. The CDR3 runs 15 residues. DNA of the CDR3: TGTGCCAGCAGTGAAGGGCTAGCGGCCTACAATGAGCAGTTCTTC. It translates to CASSEGLAAYNEQFF.

The CDR3 DNA follows: TGTGCCAGCAGCCAAGAGCGGCAGGGACTCTCCTACGAGCAGTACTTC. This codes for CASSQERQGLSYEQYF. The chain employs TRBV4-2 and TRBJ2-7; TRBD2 is a possible D gene (6 bases). Between the trimmed V and J ends, which lost 0 bases and 0 bases, there was a span of 12 bases. This CDR3 has 16 residues. From germline, CDR1 is LGHNA and CDR2 YNFKEQ.

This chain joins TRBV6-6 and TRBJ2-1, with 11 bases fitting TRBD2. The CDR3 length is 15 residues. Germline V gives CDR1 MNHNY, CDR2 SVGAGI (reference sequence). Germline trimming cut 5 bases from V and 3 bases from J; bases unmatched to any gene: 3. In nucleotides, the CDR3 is TGTGCCAGCAGTGTGGGGACTAGCGGCTACAATGAGCAGTTCTTC. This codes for CASSVGTSGYNEQFF.

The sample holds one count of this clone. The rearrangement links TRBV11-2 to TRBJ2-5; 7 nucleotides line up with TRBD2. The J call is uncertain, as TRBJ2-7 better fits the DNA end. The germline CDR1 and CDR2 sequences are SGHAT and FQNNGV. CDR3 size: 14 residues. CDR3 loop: CASSLGGRSYEQYF. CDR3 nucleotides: TGTGCCAGCAGCTTAGGCGGGAGAAGCTACGAGCAGTACTTC.

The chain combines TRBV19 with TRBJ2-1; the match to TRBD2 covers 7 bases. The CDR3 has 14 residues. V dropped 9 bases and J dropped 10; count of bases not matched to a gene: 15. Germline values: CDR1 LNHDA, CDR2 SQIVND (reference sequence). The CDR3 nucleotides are TGTGCCAGCAGGACTAGTTTCCCCATCGGGGAGCAGTTCTTC. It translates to CASRTSFPIGEQFF.